This TCR beta chain was sequenced during a study of CD8+CD57+ T cells in acquired aplastic anemia. CD8+CD57+ cell expansion, shown by flow cytometry, had occurred in the patients selected for sequencing. None of the patients had been given any therapy when their blood was sampled. Researchers used genomic DNA as the template to profile TCR beta VDJ and CDR3. TCRdb independently ran MiXCR on the reads; one entry per CDR3 protein. The sample holds 310,000 or so distinct CDR3 sequences, approximately 60% seen once. Worth noting for this clonotype: Its antigen remains unknown.

Findings and caveats of the study: With respect to CD8+ Simpson's diversity, patients and controls did not differ significantly. The study identified around 28 CD8+ CDR3 sequences shared by patients and controls.

The sample was sorted CD4+, CD8+, or CD8+CD57+ T cells (not recorded which) from PBMCs. The clonotype comes from a human donor with aplastic anemia.

CDR3 nucleotide sequence: TGTGCCGGGAGGGGTCACGGAAACACCGGGGAGCTGTTTTTT. It codes for CAGRGHGNTGELFF. The rearrangement links TRBV10-3 to TRBJ2-2; TRBD2 matches 7 bases. Trimming at V came to 11 bases and at J to 2 bases, leaving 8 bases not matched to a gene. Germline lookup yields CDR1 ENHRY and CDR2 SYGVKD. The CDR3 extends over 14 amino acids.